Each of the 6 T cell receptor beta chains below was sequenced from the same sample in a study of blood T cell repertoires in COVID-19. The table came from immunoSEQ multiplex PCR; TCRdb's copy has only in-frame clones and leaves some out. The sample contains just under 30,000 clones, 85% to 90% of which appear only once. The sequenced sample was peripheral blood. The origin of the receptors is a man at least 80 years old with acute or convalescent COVID-19.

The rearrangement links TRBV15 to TRBJ1-2; D is possibly TRBD1 (6 bases). V was clipped by 1 base and J by 6 bases, with 12 bases between them. The germline V gene has CDR1 LNHNV and CDR2 YYDKDF (reference sequence). CDR3 length: 14 residues. The CDR3 protein is CATSRVVRGDGYTF. CDR3 in DNA: TGTGCCACCAGCAGAGTCGTCAGGGGCGATGGCTACACCTTC.

This clone was found once. The chain uses TRBV4-2 and TRBJ2-5; 9 bases are a match to TRBD2. The CDR3 contains 14 residues. J gave up 2 bases and V 3 bases, and 1 base lay outside the gene matches. Germline loops: CDR1 LGHNA, CDR2 YNFKEQ. This CDR3 reads CASSHAGGQETQYF. In DNA form, the CDR3 reads TGTGCCAGCAGCCATGCGGGGGGGCAAGAGACCCAGTACTTC.

This rearrangement joins TRBV6-5 to TRBJ2-7; D may be TRBD2 (7 bases). The V end lost 0 bases, the J end lost 5 bases, and 11 bases lay between the germline ends. This CDR3 region has 14 residues. Per germline, CDR1 MNHEY and CDR2 SVGAGI. CDR3 residues: CASSYSGGPHEQYF. CDR3 coding DNA: TGTGCCAGCAGTTACTCGGGGGGGCCCCACGAGCAGTACTTC.

The rearrangement joins TRBV3-1 (or the pseudogene TRBV3-2) to TRBJ1-1, with D tentatively TRBD1 (6 bases). The V gene lost 4 bases and the J gene lost 1 base, with 13 bases spanning the gap. CDR1 and CDR2 from the germline V gene are LGHDT and YNNKEL (reference sequence). This CDR3 has 15 residues. The CDR3 DNA is TGTGCCAGCAGCCCCCACAGGGCTAGGAACACTGAAGCTTTCTTT. As protein: CASSPHRARNTEAFF.

V usage is TRBV2 and J usage is TRBJ2-2; D possibly corresponds to TRBD1 (5 bases). The CDR3 has 16 residues. Per the germline V gene, CDR1 is SNHLY and CDR2 is FYNNEI. Between the trimmed V and J ends, which lost 2 bases and 0 bases, there was a span of 10 bases. CDR3 loop: CASSEQQATNTGELFF. In DNA form, the CDR3 reads TGTGCCAGCAGTGAACAACAGGCGACGAACACCGGGGAGCTGTTTTTT.

This chain uses TRBV9 with TRBJ1-4, with 10 bases lining up with TRBD1. After removal of 1 base from V and 3 bases from J, the junction contained 3 bases not matched to a gene. The CDR3 is made up of 16 amino acids. From germline, CDR1 is SGDLS and CDR2 YYNGEE. The DNA for the CDR3 is TGTGCCAGCAGCGTAAGACAGGGGGCTGCTAATGAAAAACTGTTTTTT. Encoded protein: CASSVRQGAANEKLFF.